These 32 T cell receptor beta chains were sequenced from one sample in a study of blood T cell repertoires in COVID-19. Only in-frame clones appear in the TCRdb table, and some are missing; sequencing was by immunoSEQ multiplex PCR. Of some 350,000 clones in the sample, about 83% are singletons; the top ten hold 2.5% to 3%. The sample was peripheral blood. The receptors originated from a man aged 30 to 39 with active or convalescent COVID-19.

The V call is TRBV4-1, the J call TRBJ2-1; TRBD2 matches at 9 bases. The CDR3 has 16 residues. CDR1 MGHRA and CDR2 YSYEKL come from the germline V gene. Trimming removed 2 bases from V and 9 bases from J; junction bases left unmatched: 11. The chain's CDR3 is CASSQKGVAGVGEQFF. CDR3 sequence (DNA): TGCGCCAGCAGCCAAAAAGGAGTAGCGGGGGTAGGTGAGCAGTTCTTC.

The chain combines TRBV18 with TRBJ2-3; 13 bases fit TRBD2. This CDR3 is 16 amino acids long. Trimming removed 3 bases from V and 2 bases from J; junction bases left unmatched: 2. Germline V gene lookup returns CDR1 KGHSH and CDR2 LQKENI. The CDR3 nucleotides read TGTGCCAGCTCACCCGGGACTAGCGGGGTCACAGATACGCAGTATTTT. Translating gives CASSPGTSGVTDTQYF.

This clone has just a few counts. V and J are TRBV7-9 and TRBJ2-1; 8 bases are shared with TRBD1. Germline V gives CDR1 SEHNR, CDR2 FQNEAQ (reference sequence). This CDR3 comprises 16 residues. V shed 5 bases, J shed 8 bases, and the junction held 14 bases outside the gene matches. CDR3 amino acids: CASSPAGGPRSHEQFF. CDR3 nucleotides: TGTGCCAGCAGCCCGGCAGGGGGCCCCCGCTCCCATGAGCAGTTCTTC.

V and J are TRBV7-9 and TRBJ2-1, with 7 bases identical to TRBD2. This CDR3 has 16 residues. After removal of 5 bases from V and 8 bases from J, the junction contained 15 bases not matched to a gene. CDR1 is SEHNR, CDR2 FQNEAQ, per germline (reference sequence). CDR3 DNA sequence: TGTGCCAGCAGCGAACTAGCGCTCTCACCTGGGGATGAGCAGTTCTTC. It yields the protein CASSELALSPGDEQFF.

The J gene is TRBJ2-1, the V gene TRBV18, with TRBD2 identical over 7 bases. The CDR3 is made up of 14 amino acids. CDR1 and CDR2 (germline): KGHSH, LQKENI. V lost 3 bases to trimming and J lost 7 bases; unmatched junction nucleotides: 6. Here the CDR3 reads CASSPPAGVNEQFF. The CDR3 nucleotides read TGTGCCAGCTCACCCCCGGCGGGAGTTAATGAGCAGTTCTTC. Complete variable domain (other parts from reference TRBV18 and TRBJ2-1): NAGVMQNPRHLVRRRGQEARLRCSPMKGHSHVYWYRQLPEEGLKFMVYLQKENIIDESGMPKERFSAEFPKEGPSILRIQQVVRGDSAAYFCASSPPAGVNEQFFGPGTRLTVL.

The chain recombines TRBV7-8 with TRBJ2-7; 8 nucleotides agree with TRBD2. CDR1 is SGHVS and CDR2 is FQNEAQ in the germline V gene. The CDR3 is made up of 15 amino acids. V trimming: 1 base; J trimming: 2 bases; junction bases outside the gene matches: 4. The CDR3 DNA follows: TGTGCCAGCAGCTTAGAGAGCGGGGGAACCTACGAGCAGTACTTC. Residues: CASSLESGGTYEQYF.

This clone was picked up a small number of times. The chain links TRBV5-1 to TRBJ2-7; D remains ambiguous. Between the trimmed V and J ends, which lost 2 bases and 5 bases, there was a span of 5 bases. Looked up from germline, CDR1 is SGHRS and CDR2 is YFSETQ. This CDR3 has 11 residues. The CDR3 here is CASSFSDEQYF. The CDR3 nucleotides read TGCGCCAGCAGCTTTTCGGACGAGCAGTACTTC.

The V call is TRBV11-3, the J call TRBJ2-1; 11 bases align to TRBD2. Trimming removed 3 bases from V and 9 bases from J; junction bases left unmatched: 1. Germline CDR1 and CDR2: SGHNT and YENEEA. The CDR3 is 13 amino acids. The CDR3: CASSFTSGSEQFF. CDR3 sequence (DNA): TGTGCCAGCAGCTTTACTAGCGGGAGTGAGCAGTTCTTC.

The rearrangement links TRBV7-2 to TRBJ2-3; 11 nucleotides match TRBD2. The CDR3 has 18 amino acids. Germline loops: CDR1 SGHTA, CDR2 FQGNSA. The trim removed 0 bases at V and 2 bases at J, leaving 7 bases unmatched. CDR3 loop: CASSLASGGDPITDTQYF. For the CDR3, the DNA is TGTGCCAGCAGCTTAGCTAGCGGGGGGGACCCTATCACAGATACGCAGTATTTT.

This chain uses TRBV5-1 with TRBJ2-3, with TRBD1 matching 9 bases. Germline V CDR1 and CDR2: SGHRS, YFSETQ. After removal of 4 bases from V and 5 bases from J, the junction contained 8 bases not matched to a gene. CDR3 size: 15 residues. Here the CDR3 DNA reads TGCGCCAGCAGCACCGGACAGGGGCGGAGAGATACGCAGTATTTT. Protein sequence: CASSTGQGRRDTQYF.

The rearrangement uses TRBV7-2 and TRBJ2-7; D perhaps matches TRBD1 (5 bases). V lost 3 bases and J lost 0, with 9 bases in between. CDR1 and CDR2 from the germline V gene are SGHTA and FQGNSA. The CDR3 totals 14 residues. CDR3 nucleotides: TGTGCCAGCAGCTTGTTGACAGCCTCCTACGAGCAGTACTTC. The encoded protein is CASSLLTASYEQYF. Complete variable domain (other parts from reference TRBV7-2 and TRBJ2-7): GAGVSQSPSNKVTEKGKDVELRCDPISGHTALYWYRQSLGQGLEFLIYFQGNSAPDKSGLPSDRFSAERTGGSVSTLTIQRTQQEDSAVYLCASSLLTASYEQYFGPGTRLTVT.

The V and J genes are TRBV7-3 and TRBJ2-5; TRBD1 matches 10 bases. Germline CDR1 SGHTA, CDR2 FQGTGA. V was pared by 5 bases and J by 4 bases, with 7 bases of the junction left unmatched. The CDR3 consists of 15 residues. CDR3 in amino acids: CASSRHGQGGETQYF. For the CDR3, the DNA is TGTGCCAGCAGCCGCCACGGACAGGGGGGAGAGACCCAGTACTTC.

The chain combines TRBV19 with TRBJ2-3; a weak D match, TRBD1 (5 bases). CDR3 length: 17 amino acids. The V end lost 6 bases, the J end lost 1 base, and 20 bases lay between the germline ends. Germline V gene data show CDR1 as LNHDA and CDR2 as SQIVND (reference sequence). In DNA form, the CDR3 reads TGTGCCAGTAGATATCTCTCCAGTCAAGGGGGCACAGATACGCAGTATTTT. This encodes CASRYLSSQGGTDTQYF.

This chain uses TRBV5-4 with TRBJ2-1; no clear D gene. V lost 5 bases and J 6 bases, leaving 9 bases between the germline ends. The V gene's germline CDR1 is SGHNT and CDR2 YYREEE (reference sequence). The CDR3 extends over 12 amino acids. The CDR3 nucleotides read TGTGCCAGCAGGGATAGCTCCAATGAGCAGTTCTTC. It translates to CASRDSSNEQFF.

The chain is built from TRBV18 and TRBJ2-1; 11 positions match TRBD2. V dropped 6 bases and J dropped 7; count of bases not matched to a gene: 8. The germline V gene encodes CDR1 KGHSH and CDR2 LQKENI. CDR3 length: 15 amino acids. CDR3 nucleotides: TGTGCCAGCTCCGGTCTAGCGGGAGGTGGGAATGAGCAGTTCTTC. It is translated as CASSGLAGGGNEQFF.

This rearrangement joins TRBV28 to TRBJ2-3, with D perhaps TRBD1 (5 bases). The CDR3 runs 14 residues. Germline V gives CDR1 MDHEN, CDR2 SYDVKM. Trimming pared 5 bases from V and 2 bases from J, leaving 11 bases between. CDR3 amino acids: CASSAAGPTDTQYF. The CDR3 region has the DNA TGTGCCAGCAGTGCTGCAGGGCCCACAGATACGCAGTATTTT.

The V and J genes are TRBV5-5 and TRBJ2-2; tentative D call: TRBD1 (5 bases). The germline V gene encodes CDR1 SGHKS and CDR2 YYEKEE (reference sequence). V dropped 0 bases and J dropped 7 bases, with 13 bases sitting between them. The CDR3 length is 15 residues. The chain's CDR3 is CASSLGRDLSGELFF. The CDR3 nucleotides read TGTGCCAGCAGCTTGGGCAGGGATTTAAGCGGGGAGCTGTTTTTT. The entire variable domain, with the rest obtained from reference TRBV5-5 and TRBJ2-2, is as follows: DAGVTQSPTHLIKTRGQQVTLRCSPISGHKSVSWYQQVLGQGPQFIFQYYEKEERGRGNFPDRFSARQFPNYSSELNVNALLLGDSALYLCASSLGRDLSGELFFGEGSRLTVL.

V is TRBV11-3 and J is TRBJ2-6; maybe TRBD2 (5 bases). CDR3 length: 15 residues. Per the germline V gene, CDR1 is SGHNT and CDR2 is YENEEA. V was cut by 3 bases and J by 0 bases, with 6 bases left in between. The DNA of the CDR3 is TGTGCCAGCAGCTTCGGGAACTCTGGGGCCAACGTCCTGACTTTC. This codes for CASSFGNSGANVLTF.

This chain uses TRBV21-1 with TRBJ2-1; TRBD1, the D gene given by the table, was not confirmed from the DNA. TRBV21-1 is labeled a pseudogene. This CDR3 has 13 amino acids. DNA for the CDR3: TGTGCCAGCAGCAAACTAGACAGGGATGAGCAGTTCTTC. Encoded protein: CASSKLDRDEQFF.

The chain links TRBV6-5 to TRBJ1-6; 8 nucleotides line up with TRBD1. V gave up 5 bases and J gave up 9 bases; unmatched junction bases: 9. CDR1 is MNHEY and CDR2 is SVGAGI in the germline V gene. CDR3 length: 15 amino acids. In nucleotides, the CDR3 is TGTGCCAGCAGTACTTCCAGGGGGCGCGGTTCACCCCTCCACTTT. Its protein product is CASSTSRGRGSPLHF.

The V call is TRBV24-1, the J call TRBJ1-5; the D gene is possibly TRBD1 (6 bases). The CDR3 consists of 13 residues. The V gene's germline CDR1 is KGHDR and CDR2 SFDVKD. Trimming took off 4 bases at V and 12 bases at J, with 15 bases between the two ends. The CDR3 nucleotides read TGTGCCACCAGTGACCCAGGGGTGAGTGTCCAGCATTTT. This sequence encodes CATSDPGVSVQHF.

The chain has TRBV30 and TRBJ1-2; 9 positions match TRBD1. This CDR3 has 13 residues. With V trimmed by 4 bases and J by 8 bases, 8 bases remained unmatched. Germline V gives CDR1 GTSNPN, CDR2 SVGIG (reference sequence). Written as DNA, the CDR3 is TGTGCCTGGAACCTACAGGGGGCGAGGGGCTACACCTTC. It is translated as CAWNLQGARGYTF.

The chain joins TRBV9 to TRBJ1-3; D call uncertain. The CDR3 spans 14 residues. Trimming removed 4 bases at V and 3 bases at J, with 11 bases between. CDR1 and CDR2 from the germline V gene are SGDLS and YYNGEE. Here the CDR3 DNA reads TGTGCCAGCAGCCTAGGAGGGAGTGGAAACACCATATATTTT. Its translation: CASSLGGSGNTIYF.

This chain joins TRBV5-1 and TRBJ1-2; TRBD1 might be the D (6 bases). CDR3 length: 14 amino acids. V dropped 3 bases and J dropped 2 bases, with 11 bases sitting between them. Germline assignment: CDR1 SGHRS and CDR2 YFSETQ. The CDR3: CASSSRDTNYGYTF. Here the CDR3 DNA reads TGCGCCAGCAGCTCCAGGGACACCAACTATGGCTACACCTTC.

The gene calls are TRBV11-3 and TRBJ2-7; D gene ambiguous. CDR1 and CDR2 from the germline V gene are SGHNT and YENEEA. This CDR3 contains 14 residues. The V end lost 5 bases, the J end lost 2 bases, and 13 bases lay between the germline ends. The CDR3 DNA reads TGTGCCAGCAGCCCCTCACAAAGAACCTACGAGCAGTACTTC. The encoded protein is CASSPSQRTYEQYF.

The rearrangement uses TRBV18 and TRBJ2-2; no definite D call. CDR1 is KGHSH and CDR2 is LQKENI in the germline V gene. V was clipped by 3 bases and J by 1 base, with 9 bases between them. There are 15 residues in the CDR3. This chain's CDR3 is CASSPQVVNTGELFF. The CDR3 DNA is TGTGCCAGCTCACCCCAGGTAGTGAACACCGGGGAGCTGTTTTTT.

The chain is built from TRBV11-2 and TRBJ1-2; no clear D gene. Germline V lookup: CDR1 SGHAT, CDR2 FQNNGV. The CDR3 sequence is 16 residues long. Trimming removed 2 bases from V and 4 bases from J, with 17 bases in between. This chain's CDR3 is CASSLLKAPSSYGYTF. The CDR3, as DNA: TGTGCCAGCAGCTTACTGAAAGCCCCCTCAAGCTATGGCTACACCTTC.

The J gene is TRBJ2-3, the V gene TRBV25-1; D perhaps matches TRBD1 (6 bases). Trimming stripped 1 base from V and 0 bases from J, with 14 bases between. Germline CDR1 is MGHDK and CDR2 is SYGVNS. This CDR3 has 17 amino acids. The CDR3: CASSELVRGSSTDTQYF. The CDR3 DNA reads TGTGCCAGCAGTGAATTGGTCAGGGGATCGAGCACAGATACGCAGTATTTT.

The chain joins TRBV4-3 to TRBJ1-2; D ambiguous. Per germline, CDR1 LGHNA and CDR2 YSLEER. The CDR3 spans 15 residues. V lost 0 bases to trimming and J lost 3 bases, with 11 bases between them. CDR3 in amino acids: CASSQDRRSYYGYTF. The CDR3 DNA reads as TGCGCCAGCAGCCAAGATCGTCGGTCTTACTATGGCTACACCTTC.

The chain combines TRBV5-1 with TRBJ2-1; 7 positions agree with TRBD2. Germline CDR1 and CDR2: SGHRS and YFSETQ. The length of the CDR3 is 15 residues. V lost 4 bases to trimming and J lost 5 bases; unmatched junction nucleotides: 9. The CDR3 nucleotides are TGCGCCAGCAGCCCGGGGACTATCGGAGACAATGAGCAGTTCTTC. It yields the protein CASSPGTIGDNEQFF.

The J gene is TRBJ2-2, the V gene TRBV5-1, with TRBD2 matching over 9 bases. V lost 1 base to trimming and J lost 5 bases; unmatched junction nucleotides: 6. The CDR3 extends over 16 amino acids. In germline, CDR1 is SGHRS, CDR2 YFSETQ. CDR3 coding DNA: TGCGCCAGCAGCTTGTCGGCGGGGGGGCAAACCGGGGAGCTGTTTTTT. Its translation is CASSLSAGGQTGELFF.

This clone was found once. CDR3 residues: CASTLRGAAGTNLKETQYF. The CDR3 DNA follows: TGTGCCAGCACCTTACGGGGGGCCGCGGGTACGAACCTTAAAGAGACCCAGTACTTC. This sequence joins TRBV2 and TRBJ2-5, with D possibly being TRBD2 (7 bases). The CDR3 is 19 amino acids. Germline CDR1 is SNHLY and CDR2 is FYNNEI. V dropped 7 bases and J dropped 3 bases, with 30 bases sitting between them.